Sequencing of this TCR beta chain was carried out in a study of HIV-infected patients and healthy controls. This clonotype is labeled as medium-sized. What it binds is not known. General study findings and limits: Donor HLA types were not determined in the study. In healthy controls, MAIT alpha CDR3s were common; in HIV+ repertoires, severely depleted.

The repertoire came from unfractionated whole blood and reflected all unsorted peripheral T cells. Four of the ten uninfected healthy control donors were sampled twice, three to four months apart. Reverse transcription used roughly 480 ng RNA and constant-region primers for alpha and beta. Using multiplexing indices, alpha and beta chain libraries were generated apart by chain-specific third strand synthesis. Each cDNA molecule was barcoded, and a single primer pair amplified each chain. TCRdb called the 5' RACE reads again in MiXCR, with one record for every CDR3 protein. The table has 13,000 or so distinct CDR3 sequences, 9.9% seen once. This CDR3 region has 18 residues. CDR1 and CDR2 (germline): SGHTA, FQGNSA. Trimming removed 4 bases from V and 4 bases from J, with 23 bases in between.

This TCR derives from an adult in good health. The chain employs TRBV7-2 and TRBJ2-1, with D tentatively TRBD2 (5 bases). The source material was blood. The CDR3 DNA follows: TGTGCCAGCAGCTACCCTCTTTGGCGAGGGCGGAATTACAATGAGCAGTTCTTC. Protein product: CASSYPLWRGRNYNEQFF.